One and the same sample provided the 2 T cell receptor beta chains below, sequenced in a study of vaccination and CD4 T cells after COVID-19. Cultured CD4+ T cell DNA underwent sequencing with the Oncomine TCR Beta short-read assay. TCRdb called the PCR reads again in MiXCR, with one record for every CDR3 protein. The sample lists tens of thousands of distinct CDR3 sequences, 43% occurring once. The treatment here: roughly 11-day PBMC culture with coronavirus spike peptide pools or control peptides (ViraFEST assay). For these receptors, no antigen is known. Sequences were derived from CD4+ T cells from blood, cultured in vitro, sampled after SARS-CoV-2 vaccination. These receptors came from a human donor who had recovered from COVID-19.

This clonotype was seen just once. V is TRBV28 and J is TRBJ1-2, with D perhaps matching TRBD1 (5 bases). The CDR3 extends over 11 amino acids. The germline CDR1 and CDR2 sequences are MDHEN and SYDVKM. Trimming took 6 bases from V and 7 from J, leaving 9 bases between them. The CDR3 region has the DNA TGTGCCAGCAGCGGGGCCCGTGGCTACACCTTC. It is translated as CASSGARGYTF.

This clonotype was picked up a small number of times. The rearrangement joins TRBV10-3 to TRBJ2-5; TRBD1 is a possible D gene (5 bases). The V gene lost 4 bases and the J gene lost 2 bases, with 14 bases spanning the gap. The CDR3 has 15 amino acids. CDR1 is ENHRY and CDR2 is SYGVKD in the germline V gene. The CDR3 loop is CAISGQGNPQETQYF. CDR3 DNA sequence: TGTGCCATCAGTGGTCAGGGCAACCCACAAGAGACCCAGTACTTC.